These T cell receptor beta chains were read from a single sample in a study of CD8+CD57+ T cells in acquired aplastic anemia. TCRdb re-analysed the reads in MiXCR, keeping a single row per CDR3 protein. Among 450,000 to 600,000 distinct CDR3 sequences, around 33% were seen once, and the ten largest hold nearly 0.85%. The sequenced material came from sorted CD4+, CD8+, or CD8+CD57+ T cells (not recorded which) from PBMCs. These receptors were obtained from a human donor with aplastic anemia. The CDR3 runs from the conserved cysteine through the conserved F or W. Each record gives: clone size, V gene, D gene, J gene, CDR3 DNA, CDR3 protein. The D gene is left open where the match is weak. Where a row states a size, it is once, few, many or the class of an expanded clone; other rows omit it.

NA	TRBV29-1	NA	TRBJ1-2	TGCAGCGCTGAGGAGGGAGGCGGCTACACCTTC	CSAEEGGGYTF
few	TRBV20-1	TRBD1	TRBJ1-4	TGCAGTGCAACCGGGACAGGGAGTCTGGGGATGCTTAATGAAAAACTGTTTTTT	CSATGTGSLGMLNEKLFF
few	TRBV9	NA	TRBJ1-4	TGTGCCAGCAGCGTACAAGGGACGAGTAATGAAAAACTGTTTTTT	CASSVQGTSNEKLFF
many	TRBV7-8	TRBD1	TRBJ1-6	TGTGCCAGCAGTCCGACAGGGGCGAGCTATAATTCACCCCTCCACTTT	CASSPTGASYNSPLHF
many	TRBV9	NA	TRBJ2-5	TGTGCCAGCAGCGTAACCAGTACGGCGACCCAGTACTTC	CASSVTSTATQYF
many	TRBV20-1	NA	TRBJ2-5	TGCAGTGCTAGAGTACCGGGATCAGGGGAGACCCAGTACTTC	CSARVPGSGETQYF
NA	TRBV4-3	NA	TRBJ1-5	TGCGCCAGCAGCCAATTAGCAGAGAACAATCAGCCCCAGCATTTT	CASSQLAENNQPQHF
NA	TRBV19	TRBD2	TRBJ2-5	TGTGCCAGTAGTATTGGACTAGCGGGAAACCCGGGGGAGACCCAGTACTTC	CASSIGLAGNPGETQYF
few	TRBV11-2	TRBD2	TRBJ2-3	TGTGCCAGCAGCTTAATGGGGGGGGGAGGTAATACAGATACGCAGTATTTT	CASSLMGGGGNTDTQYF
few	TRBV9	TRBD2	TRBJ2-3	TGTGCCAGCAGCACTTGGACTAGCAGCACAGATACGCAGTATTTT	CASSTWTSSTDTQYF
once	TRBV7-9	NA	TRBJ1-3	TGTGCCAGCAGCTTACCAATCTCTGGAAACACCATATATTTT	CASSLPISGNTIYF
many	TRBV9	TRBD1	TRBJ1-6	TGTGCCAGCAGCGTAGATGACAGGGGGAAATCACCCCTCCACTTT	CASSVDDRGKSPLHF